The present entry profiles one TCR beta chain with its context. What it binds is unknown. The CDR3 length is 12 residues. The V and J ends lost 7 bases and 3 bases respectively, with 10 bases between them. Per the germline V gene, CDR1 is MDHEN and CDR2 is SYDVKM. The data derive from a study of cytomegalovirus exposure and HLA in healthy donors. Primers included in the PCR were 60 Vbeta and 13 Jbeta primers. Sequencing was performed with immunoSEQ multiplex PCR; in TCRdb, only in-frame clones are kept and a portion is missing. This table holds about 74,000 clones. Study-wide results and limits: As a later analysis revealed, most CMV-associated TCR beta chains appeared HLA-restricted. The only immune exposure information that was available was CMV serostatus. It was taken for granted in presence/absence analyses that sequencing depth across donors was roughly uniform. Later work found that TCR association rates differed between HLA loci; DRB1 had the most and HLA-C the fewest.

The clonotype was recovered from a female donor in good health and CMV-seropositive. The J gene is TRBJ2-7, the V gene TRBV28, with D possibly matching TRBD1 (6 bases). Input material: PBMCs. The CDR3 region has the DNA TGTGCCAGCATCAAGACAGGCTACGAGCAGTACTTC. Translating gives CASIKTGYEQYF.